This TCR beta chain was observed in a study of blood T cell repertoires in COVID-19. Background on the study: COVID-19 samples collected from the United States, Italy and Spain covered acute and convalescent phases. PBMCs, B-cell-depleted T cells, or T cells provided the cDNA or gDNA that made up the material.

Trimming removed 6 bases from V and 4 bases from J, with 13 bases in between. The germline V gene encodes CDR1 MNHEY and CDR2 SMNVEV (reference sequence). CDR3 length: 14 amino acids. As handled by the study authors: Using reference gene primer amplification, nucleated cell counts were estimated. Profiled with immunoSEQ multiplex PCR; TCRdb holds only in-frame clones, not every one. That table supplies the V and J calls and clone size; D and trimming were determined from the DNA. The top ten clones hold about 5.5% of a sample with 200,000 to 250,000 clones, about three quarters of them seen once. The rearrangement joins TRBV27 to TRBJ2-1, with TRBD2 as a possible D gene (6 bases). The sequence derives from a woman in her 70s with acute or convalescent COVID-19. The sequenced material came from peripheral blood. This chain's CDR3 is CASSLGLLYNEQFF. The CDR3 DNA sequence: TGTGCCAGCAGCCTCGGACTATTGTACAATGAGCAGTTCTTC.